The rows below give T cell receptor beta chains drawn from one sample of a study of T-cell memory formation after mild COVID-19. Each CDR3 protein is one row after TCRdb ran MiXCR on the 5' RACE reads. The table includes a few hundred thousand distinct CDR3 sequences, roughly a quarter detected once. Sequenced: PBMCs or a T cell subset sorted from them (not recorded which). These receptors originate from an adult woman who had mild COVID-19 (a few samples of this study predate the infection). Cell type and time point are not known. Both conserved end residues are part of each CDR3. D genes are given only for firm matches. Clone size is shown for a subset of rows, as once, few, many or a class of expanded clone.

-	TRBJ2-3	TRBV24-1	-	TGTGCCACCAGTGATTTGCGCCAGGGCGACACAGATACGCAGTATTTT	CATSDLRQGDTDTQYF
few	TRBJ1-2	TRBV7-9	TRBD1	TGTGCCAGCAGCCCAGGAAGGGGGCCGGAATATGGCTACACCTTC	CASSPGRGPEYGYTF
few	TRBJ2-7	TRBV29-1	-	TGCAGCGTTGAAGTACGGCCGGCGGATGAATCCTACGAGCAGTACTTC	CSVEVRPADESYEQYF
-	TRBJ2-2	TRBV28	TRBD2	TGTGCCACCACTAGCGGGAGCACCGGGGAGCTGTTTTTT	CATTSGSTGELFF
few	TRBJ2-7	TRBV25-1	TRBD1	TGTGCCAGCAGAGGGACAGGGGTAACCTACGAGCAGTACTTC	CASRGTGVTYEQYF
-	TRBJ2-2	TRBV6-5	-	TGTGCCAGCAGGGTAGATAGGCTAGCCGGGACCGGGGAGCTGTTTTTT	CASRVDRLAGTGELFF
few	TRBJ2-3	TRBV18	TRBD1	TGTGCCAGCTCGGTCCGGGACAGGGTCACAGATACGCAGTATTTT	CASSVRDRVTDTQYF
-	TRBJ2-1	TRBV6-2/TRBV6-3	TRBD2	TGTGCCAGCAGTCCCCCCAAAGCGGGAACAATGAAGCAGTTCTTC	CASSPPKAGTMKQFF
-	TRBJ2-3	TRBV7-9	TRBD2	TGTGCCAGCAGCGTTCTAGCGGGAGACAGCACAGATACGCAGTATTTT	CASSVLAGDSTDTQYF
few	TRBJ2-7	TRBV6-5	TRBD1	TGTGCCAGCACGGGACAGGGCCGCTACGAGCAGTACTTC	CASTGQGRYEQYF
-	TRBJ1-1	TRBV10-3	-	TGTGCCATCAGTGATCAGGACACTGAAGCTTTCTTT	CAISDQDTEAFF
many	TRBJ2-7	TRBV25-1	-	TGTGCCAGCAGTGAATCAGGAGGTGGGGGCTACGAGCAGTACTTC	CASSESGGGGYEQYF
-	TRBJ2-3	TRBV15	TRBD2	TGTGCCACCAGCAGAGATCTGGCGGGGGGGCGACCGCAGTATTTT	CATSRDLAGGRPQYF
few	TRBJ2-2	TRBV7-3	TRBD2	TGTGCCAGCCGGACCGACGGGGGGTCCGACACCGGGGAGCTGTTTTTT	CASRTDGGSDTGELFF
-	TRBJ1-1	TRBV11-2	-	TGTGCCAGCAGCTTAGTCGGGACACTGAAAACTGAAGCTTTCTTT	CASSLVGTLKTEAFF
-	TRBJ1-2	TRBV19	TRBD1	TGTGCCAGTAGGGTCACAGGGGGGTATGGCTACACCTTC	CASRVTGGYGYTF
many	TRBJ2-3	TRBV20-1	-	TGCAGTGCCAGAATGTTCGGGGGCAGAACAGATACGCAGTATTTT	CSARMFGGRTDTQYF
-	TRBJ2-3	TRBV7-7	TRBD2	TGTGCCAGCAGCCCGGGACTAAACCCCACAGATACGCAGTATTTT	CASSPGLNPTDTQYF
-	TRBJ1-6	TRBV12-3/TRBV12-4	-	TGTGCCAGCAGTTCGTATCCAGGGAGGGATTCACCCCTCCACTTT	CASSSYPGRDSPLHF
-	TRBJ2-1	TRBV4-3	-	TGCGCCAGCAGCCAGAGAGTGAGGGATGAGCAGTTCTTC	CASSQRVRDEQFF
-	TRBJ2-5	TRBV6-6	-	TGTGCCAGCAGTAGGGACTTCCTAGAGACCCAGTACTTC	CASSRDFLETQYF
-	TRBJ2-5	TRBV2	TRBD2	TGTGCCAGCAACCCGGGACTAGCGGGGGGTTTGAAGACCCAGTACTTC	CASNPGLAGGLKTQYF
-	TRBJ2-3	TRBV7-8	TRBD2	TGTGCCAGCAGCTTTTTAGGGGCGGGAGGTGATACGCAGTATTTT	CASSFLGAGGDTQYF
-	TRBJ2-2	TRBV6-2/TRBV6-3	TRBD1	TGTGCCAGCAGTTACTCGCCGGGACAGGGAACCGGGGAGCTGTTTTTT	CASSYSPGQGTGELFF
-	TRBJ1-2	TRBV7-9	-	TGTGCCAGCAGACTGGGTGGTGGCTACACCTTC	CASRLGGGYTF
few	TRBJ2-7	TRBV21-1	-	TGTGCCAGCAGCAACCCGGGACAGGCCTACGAGCAGTACTTC	CASSNPGQAYEQYF
few	TRBJ1-5	TRBV28	-	TGTGCCAGCAGGCCACAGGGTCGAGGCAATCAGCCCCAGCATTTT	CASRPQGRGNQPQHF
few	TRBJ1-3	TRBV12-3/TRBV12-4	-	TGTGCCAGCAGTTTTAAGGGAAACACCATATATTTT	CASSFKGNTIYF
-	TRBJ1-2	TRBV21-1	-	TGTGCCAGCAGTCGGACATACGGCTACACCTTC	CASSRTYGYTF
many	TRBJ2-7	TRBV3-1	TRBD2	TGTGCCAGCGGCACGTGGTCTAGCGGGTACTACGAGCAGTACTTC	CASGTWSSGYYEQYF
-	TRBJ1-5	TRBV28	-	TGTGCCAGCAGTTCCGGACAGTTGAATCAGCCCCAGCATTTT	CASSSGQLNQPQHF
-	TRBJ1-1	TRBV12-3/TRBV12-4	TRBD1	TGTGCCAGCAGTCCGCGACAGGGGGCGAGAAACACTGAAGCTTTCTTT	CASSPRQGARNTEAFF
-	TRBJ2-1	TRBV6-5	-	TGTGCCAGCAGTTACTTGCCGGGTGTGGATGAGCAGTTCTTC	CASSYLPGVDEQFF
many	TRBJ1-5	TRBV12-3/TRBV12-4	-	TGTGCCAGCAGTTCGGGGGAAAGGGGCAATCAGCCCCAGCATTTT	CASSSGERGNQPQHF
-	TRBJ2-7	TRBV4-2	-	TGTGCCAGCAGCCAAGTTTATGGGAGTCTGGCGTCCTACGAGCAGTACTTC	CASSQVYGSLASYEQYF
-	TRBJ2-1	TRBV12-3/TRBV12-4	TRBD1	TGTGCCAGCAGTACCGGACAGGGGGGCCGGCGTTACAATGAGCAGTTCTTC	CASSTGQGGRRYNEQFF
-	TRBJ1-6	TRBV7-9	-	TGTGCCAGCAGCGCCACCCGAGGAGCCTATAATTCACCCCTCCACTTT	CASSATRGAYNSPLHF
-	TRBJ2-3	TRBV2	TRBD2	TGTGCCAGCCCACGGGAGGCAGATACGCAGTATTTT	CASPREADTQYF
-	TRBJ1-6	TRBV19	-	TGTGCCAGTAGTGTCCGGAATCCGTATAATTCACCCCTCCACTTT	CASSVRNPYNSPLHF
few	TRBJ2-3	TRBV14	-	TGTGCCAGCAGCCGGACCGGTTTGACAACGCAGTATTTT	CASSRTGLTTQYF
-	TRBJ2-2	TRBV25-1	-	TGTGCCAGCAGGGGTCTGGGGGCCACCGGGGAGCTGTTTTTT	CASRGLGATGELFF
-	TRBJ2-3	TRBV29-1	TRBD2	TGCAGCGTTGATGGGAGAAAGGAGCGGGAGGTCGGAGATACGCAGTATTTT	CSVDGRKEREVGDTQYF
-	TRBJ2-1	TRBV11-3	TRBD2	TGTGCCAGCAGCTTTGGGGACTATTTCAACAATGAGCAGTTCTTC	CASSFGDYFNNEQFF
few	TRBJ1-2	TRBV11-3	-	TGTGCCAGCAGCTTATTCGCAGGCCGTGGCTATGGCTACACCTTC	CASSLFAGRGYGYTF
-	TRBJ1-2	TRBV20-1	TRBD1	TGCAGTGCTGTGACAGGGAACTATGGCTACACCTTC	CSAVTGNYGYTF
-	TRBJ1-2	TRBV11-2	-	TGTGCCAGCAGGGGGGCCGTTTCCCGGGAAGACACCTTC	CASRGAVSREDTF
few	TRBJ2-7	TRBV6-5	-	TGTGCCAGCAGAACGGACAGACCCACCTACGAGCAGTACTTC	CASRTDRPTYEQYF
few	TRBJ2-7	TRBV30	-	TGTGCCTGGAGTGGGACGGGGAACTACGAGCAGTACTTC	CAWSGTGNYEQYF
-	TRBJ2-1	TRBV15	TRBD2	TGTGCCACCAGCCCGGGACTAGCGGGCCCCAACGAGCAGTTCTTC	CATSPGLAGPNEQFF